This TCR beta chain originates from a study of T cell repertoires in cytomegalovirus infection. Notes on the study in general: HLA-C-restricted CMV clonotypes gave the most frequent clonotype in two of eight donors.

This clonotype came up many times. Its antigen is unknown. TCRdb independently ran MiXCR on the reads; one entry per CDR3 protein. The table has 290,000 or so distinct CDR3 sequences, approximately 8.9% seen once; the top ten hold more than 2.5%. The CDR3 runs to 16 residues. Germline V gives CDR1 SGHTA, CDR2 FQGTGA. Trimming took 0 bases from V and 3 from J; bases not matched to a gene: 3. This receptor was identified in a human donor in good health (CMV status not recorded). Some clones in this sample may be carry-over from other donors' samples. Material for sequencing was PBMCs. The V gene is TRBV7-3, the J gene TRBJ2-2; 8 positions agree with TRBD2. CDR3 amino acids: CASSLTRGADTGELFF. The CDR3 bases are TGTGCCAGCAGCTTAACGCGGGGGGCGGACACCGGGGAGCTGTTTTTT. Together with reference TRBV7-3 and TRBJ2-2, the CDR3 gives the full variable domain: GAGVSQTPSNKVTEKGKYVELRCDPISGHTALYWYRQSLGQGPEFLIYFQGTGAADDSGLPNDRFFAVRPEGSVSTLKIQRTERGDSAVYLCASSLTRGADTGELFFGEGSRLTVL.